This is a list of T cell receptor beta chains from one sample in a study of T cell responses to AZD1222 COVID-19 vaccine. The method was immunoSEQ multiplex PCR; TCRdb's version includes in-frame clones alone and lacks a portion of them. The data contain 150,000 or so clones, about nine tenths of them seen just once; the ten biggest clones take up just over 9%. The sample consisted of peripheral blood, taken 28 days after the second AZD1222 dose. The origin of the receptors is an adult who received the AZD1222 COVID-19 vaccine. The CDR3 runs from the conserved cysteine through the conserved F or W. Each record gives: CDR3 length, D gene, J gene, clone size, V gene, CDR3 protein, CDR3 DNA. A D gene is named only where the DNA matches it firmly. Not every row has a clone size; where given, it reads once, few, many or a size class.

len: 18
d_gene: TRBD2
j_gene: TRBJ2-5
abundance: NA
v_gene: TRBV24-1
CDR3aa: CATSDPPLAGGDQETQYF
CDR3nt: TGTGCCACCAGTGACCCTCCGCTAGCGGGAGGGGATCAAGAGACCCAGTACTTC

len: 15
d_gene: NA
j_gene: TRBJ1-2
abundance: NA
v_gene: TRBV28
CDR3aa: CASSPGAQANYGYTF
CDR3nt: TGTGCCAGCAGTCCGGGGGCGCAAGCTAACTATGGCTACACCTTC

len: 9
d_gene: NA
j_gene: TRBJ1-4
abundance: few
v_gene: TRBV2
CDR3aa: CASLSGELF
CDR3nt: TGTGCCAGCTTGAGCGGGGAGCTTTTT

len: 17
d_gene: TRBD2
j_gene: TRBJ2-5
abundance: NA
v_gene: TRBV11-2
CDR3aa: CASSLSGSGRAGETQYF
CDR3nt: TGTGCCAGCAGCTTAAGCGGCAGCGGGAGGGCCGGGGAGACCCAGTACTTC

len: 11
d_gene: NA
j_gene: TRBJ2-2
abundance: NA
v_gene: TRBV29-1
CDR3aa: CSARETGELFF
CDR3nt: TGCAGCGCTCGTGAAACCGGGGAGCTGTTTTTT

len: 14
d_gene: TRBD1
j_gene: TRBJ1-6
abundance: NA
v_gene: TRBV4-3
CDR3aa: CASSPGTETSPLHF
CDR3nt: TGCGCCAGCAGCCCCGGGACAGAAACTTCACCCCTCCACTTT

len: 15
d_gene: TRBD1
j_gene: TRBJ1-4
abundance: NA
v_gene: TRBV3-1/TRBV3-2
CDR3aa: CASSHPGQGSAKLFF
CDR3nt: TGTGCCAGCAGCCACCCGGGACAGGGGTCGGCAAAACTGTTTTTT

len: 13
d_gene: NA
j_gene: TRBJ2-1
abundance: NA
v_gene: TRBV28
CDR3aa: CASSLDMYNEQFF
CDR3nt: TGTGCCAGCAGTTTGGACATGTACAATGAGCAGTTCTTC

len: 15
d_gene: TRBD2
j_gene: TRBJ2-2
abundance: NA
v_gene: TRBV19
CDR3aa: CASTSGRGYTGELFF
CDR3nt: TGTGCCAGTACTAGCGGGAGGGGGTACACCGGGGAGCTGTTTTTT

len: 21
d_gene: NA
j_gene: TRBJ2-5
abundance: few
v_gene: TRBV12-5
CDR3aa: CASVPYPRSRPSKVSKETQYF
CDR3nt: TGTGCTAGTGTCCCTTATCCGCGGAGCCGGCCCTCCAAAGTAAGTAAAGAGACCCAGTACTTC

len: 13
d_gene: NA
j_gene: TRBJ1-2
abundance: NA
v_gene: TRBV19
CDR3aa: CASSFRGNYGYTF
CDR3nt: TGTGCCAGTAGTTTTAGGGGCAACTATGGCTACACCTTC

len: 16
d_gene: TRBD1
j_gene: TRBJ1-2
abundance: NA
v_gene: TRBV6-1
CDR3aa: CASSESRGQGIRGYTF
CDR3nt: TGTGCCAGCAGTGAATCCCGGGGACAGGGGATACGGGGCTACACCTTC